A single sample gave rise to the 32 T cell receptor beta chains below, sequenced in a study of blood T cell repertoires in COVID-19. The protocol was immunoSEQ multiplex PCR, while the TCRdb copy is restricted to in-frame clones and leaves out a portion. Here the sample spans about 180,000 clones, 70% to 90% being singletons. Source material: peripheral blood. These TCRs come from a human donor with active or convalescent COVID-19. The donor label of this sample is uncertain.

The chain employs TRBV5-1 and TRBJ2-3, with 14 nucleotides matching TRBD2. This CDR3 has 18 amino acids. V shed 4 bases, J shed 4 bases, and the junction held 11 bases outside the gene matches. From germline, CDR1 is SGHRS and CDR2 YFSETQ. CDR3 amino acids: CASSTQTSGRARADTQYF. CDR3 DNA: TGCGCCAGCAGCACCCAGACTAGCGGGAGGGCCAGGGCAGATACGCAGTATTTT.

V is TRBV5-5 and J is TRBJ2-3; 11 bases fit TRBD2. J was trimmed by 3 bases and V by 2 bases; bases with no gene match: 11. The germline gives CDR1 SGHKS, CDR2 YYEKEE (reference sequence). The CDR3 runs to 18 residues. This CDR3 reads CASSLGLAGGSGTDTQYF. The CDR3 DNA is TGTGCCAGCAGCTTAGGGTTAGCGGGAGGGTCAGGGACAGATACGCAGTATTTT. Complete variable domain (other parts from reference TRBV5-5 and TRBJ2-3): DAGVTQSPTHLIKTRGQQVTLRCSPISGHKSVSWYQQVLGQGPQFIFQYYEKEERGRGNFPDRFSARQFPNYSSELNVNALLLGDSALYLCASSLGLAGGSGTDTQYFGPGTRLTVL.

This clone was recorded once. The chain uses TRBV4-2 and TRBJ2-2, with TRBD1 matching over 8 bases. The CDR3 sequence is 18 residues long. V lost 1 base and J lost 1; bases outside the gene matches: 8. Per germline, CDR1 LGHNA and CDR2 YNFKEQ. Written as DNA, the CDR3 is TGTGCCAGCAGCCAAGGGTCAGGGGGCGGCGGGAACACCGGGGAGCTGTTTTTT. Translation gives CASSQGSGGGGNTGELFF.

The chain employs TRBV14 and TRBJ1-2; D not certain. Trimming removed 0 bases from V and 5 bases from J, with 13 bases in between. The CDR3 is made up of 15 amino acids. Germline V gene lookup returns CDR1 SGHDN and CDR2 FVKESK. The CDR3 loop reads CASSQDLRSGYGYTF. In DNA form, the CDR3 reads TGTGCCAGCAGCCAAGACCTTAGGAGTGGGTATGGCTACACCTTC.

The chain recombines TRBV4-1 with TRBJ2-6, with D possibly matching TRBD1 (5 bases). The germline V gene encodes CDR1 MGHRA and CDR2 YSYEKL. Between the trimmed V and J ends, which lost 0 bases and 0 bases, there was a span of 15 bases. The CDR3 extends over 19 amino acids. CDR3 DNA: TGCGCCAGCAGCCAAGAGGGGCTGGTAGCTCTCTCTGGGGCCAACGTCCTGACTTTC. Its translation is CASSQEGLVALSGANVLTF.

The V gene is TRBV9, the J gene TRBJ2-7, with TRBD1 identical over 11 bases. CDR3 size: 15 residues. The junction had 5 bases not matched to a gene; V was cut back by 3 bases and J by 3 bases. Germline V CDR1 and CDR2: SGDLS, YYNGEE. The CDR3 is CASSGGTGGFYEQYF. The CDR3 region has the DNA TGTGCCAGCAGCGGCGGGACAGGGGGTTTCTACGAGCAGTACTTC. The whole variable domain, remainder taken from reference TRBV9 and TRBJ2-7, is DSGVTQTPKHLITATGQRVTLRCSPRSGDLSVYWYQQSLDQGLQFLIQYYNGEERAKGNILERFSAQQFPDLHSELNLSSLELGDSALYFCASSGGTGGFYEQYFGPGTRLTVT.

The chain has TRBV4-1 and TRBJ1-1; tentatively, D is TRBD1 (6 bases). Germline assignment: CDR1 MGHRA and CDR2 YSYEKL. V lost 3 bases and J lost 7, with 6 bases in between. The CDR3 covers 11 residues. CDR3 region: CASSHRGEAFF. CDR3 nucleotides: TGCGCCAGCAGCCACAGGGGTGAAGCTTTCTTT.

The chain uses TRBV11-1 and TRBJ1-1; no reliable D call. V was cut by 1 base and J by 5 bases, with 14 bases left in between. The germline V gene encodes CDR1 SGHAT and CDR2 FQDESV (reference sequence). There are 15 residues in the CDR3. CDR3 in amino acids: CASSLVLPGFTEAFF. In DNA, the CDR3 is TGTGCCAGCAGCTTAGTGTTACCGGGGTTTACTGAAGCTTTCTTT.

This clone was seen only once. V gene TRBV6-5 combines with J gene TRBJ2-7; D unclear. The V end was cut by 8 bases, the J end by 2 bases, with 10 bases between. The CDR3 runs to 12 residues. Germline CDR1 MNHEY, CDR2 SVGAGI. CDR3 region: CASLTETYEQYF. CDR3 bases: TGTGCCAGCCTCACAGAGACCTACGAGCAGTACTTC.

The chain links TRBV2 to TRBJ1-6; no firm D call. The CDR3 consists of 15 residues. CDR1 is SNHLY, CDR2 FYNNEI, per germline. Trimming took off 6 bases at V and 2 bases at J, with 11 bases between the two ends. In nucleotides, the CDR3 is TGTGCCAGCAGCCCGCGTCTGCCCTATAATTCACCCCTCCACTTT. This gives the protein CASSPRLPYNSPLHF.

V gene TRBV19 combines with J gene TRBJ2-3; TRBD2 matches 10 bases. The CDR3 contains 17 residues. After removal of 2 bases from V and 9 bases from J, the junction contained 14 bases not matched to a gene. Germline lookup yields CDR1 LNHDA and CDR2 SQIVND (reference sequence). This CDR3 reads CASSIRLAGVYEKTQYF. The CDR3 DNA follows: TGTGCCAGTAGTATAAGGCTAGCGGGGGTTTATGAGAAAACGCAGTATTTT.

The chain is built from TRBV29-1 and TRBJ1-1, with D maybe TRBD1 (5 bases). This CDR3 is built from 15 residues. CDR1 and CDR2 (germline): SQVTM, ANQGSEA. The V end was cut by 2 bases, the J end by 4 bases, with 17 bases between. CDR3 in amino acids: CSVELQEGRGTEAFF. Written as DNA, the CDR3 is TGCAGCGTTGAACTGCAGGAGGGGCGAGGCACTGAAGCTTTCTTT.

J is TRBJ2-7 and V is TRBV3-1 (or the pseudogene TRBV3-2); D remains unclear. V lost 1 base and J 0 bases, leaving 7 bases between the germline ends. CDR1 is LGHDT, CDR2 YNNKEL, per germline (reference sequence). This CDR3 is 14 amino acids long. CDR3 sequence: CASSQGRTSYEQYF. DNA of the CDR3: TGTGCCAGCAGCCAAGGCAGAACCTCCTACGAGCAGTACTTC.

The chain has TRBV27 and TRBJ1-2, with 10 bases that match TRBD1. From germline, CDR1 is MNHEY and CDR2 SMNVEV (reference sequence). With V trimmed by 4 bases and J by 3 bases, 2 bases remained unmatched. The CDR3 runs 14 residues. The CDR3 coding sequence is TGTGCCAGCAGTTCGGACAGGGGGTACTATGGCTACACCTTC. It is translated as CASSSDRGYYGYTF.

The rearrangement joins TRBV27 to TRBJ2-1, with D perhaps matching TRBD2 (5 bases). This CDR3 is built from 15 residues. Deletions cut 6 bases from V and 10 bases from J, with 22 bases between. Germline V gene data show CDR1 as MNHEY and CDR2 as SMNVEV (reference sequence). CDR3 DNA sequence: TGTGCCAGCAGCTTCGGAGGCTCCGCAAAAAGCGAGCAGTTCTTC. Its translation: CASSFGGSAKSEQFF.

The genes are TRBV4-1 and TRBJ2-1; TRBD2 is a possible D gene (5 bases). The ends were cut back, 1 base at V and 8 bases at J, with 18 bases in the middle. This CDR3 is 16 amino acids long. Germline CDR1 and CDR2: MGHRA and YSYEKL. The CDR3 here is CASSQVASSSGDEQFF. The CDR3 DNA follows: TGCGCCAGCAGCCAAGTAGCTTCTAGCAGTGGCGATGAGCAGTTCTTC.

This clone appeared a single time. This sequence joins TRBV30 and TRBJ1-4; weak D call: TRBD1 (5 bases). The CDR3 runs to 14 residues. V was trimmed by 2 bases and J by 4 bases, leaving 11 bases between them. Germline assignment: CDR1 GTSNPN and CDR2 SVGIG (reference sequence). The CDR3 DNA reads TGTGCCTGGAGTTCAGACAGCTTTAATGAAAAACTGTTTTTT. The encoded protein is CAWSSDSFNEKLFF.

This chain links TRBV6-5 with TRBJ2-7, with D maybe TRBD2 (6 bases). The CDR3 covers 15 residues. The V end lost 1 base, the J end lost 3 bases, and 13 bases lay between the germline ends. Germline V lookup: CDR1 MNHEY, CDR2 SVGAGI. In DNA, the CDR3 is TGTGCCAGCAGTTACTTGGGTTTGGGGGGCTACGAGCAGTACTTC. Protein: CASSYLGLGGYEQYF.

The rearrangement links TRBV2 to TRBJ1-2, with D unresolved. The CDR3 loop spans 14 amino acids. The germline V gene has CDR1 SNHLY and CDR2 FYNNEI. V gave up 2 bases and J gave up 0 bases, with 7 bases separating them. The CDR3 DNA follows: TGTGCCAGCAGTGAACCTGGAGCTAACTATGGCTACACCTTC. Translated, it gives CASSEPGANYGYTF.

CDR3 sequence (DNA): TGTGCCAGCTCACCCCGGGACAGGGGACTTCAGCCCCAGCATTTT. This gives the protein CASSPRDRGLQPQHF. The chain employs TRBV18 and TRBJ1-5; 10 bases fit TRBD1. The germline V gene has CDR1 KGHSH and CDR2 LQKENI. CDR3 length: 15 residues. The junction had 5 bases not matched to a gene; V was cut back by 3 bases and J by 6 bases. The variable domain in full, completed from reference TRBV18 and TRBJ1-5, reads NAGVMQNPRHLVRRRGQEARLRCSPMKGHSHVYWYRQLPEEGLKFMVYLQKENIIDESGMPKERFSAEFPKEGPSILRIQQVVRGDSAAYFCASSPRDRGLQPQHFGDGTRLSIL.

The chain couples TRBV27 to TRBJ2-3, with D unclear. Looked up from germline, CDR1 is MNHEY and CDR2 is SMNVEV (reference sequence). The V gene lost 4 bases and the J gene lost 10 bases, with 18 bases spanning the gap. This CDR3 spans 14 amino acids. This CDR3 reads CASSSDLAPAAQYF. The CDR3 DNA is TGTGCCAGCAGTTCCGACTTGGCCCCCGCAGCGCAGTATTTT.

The chain uses TRBV6-6 and TRBJ2-4; perhaps TRBD2 as D (5 bases). The CDR3 totals 16 residues. Germline V CDR1 and CDR2: MNHNY, SVGAGI (reference sequence). Trimming removed 11 bases from V and 0 bases from J, with 20 bases in between. CDR3 nucleotides: TGTGCCTCCAGTCGAAGTGGGAGAGGAGCCAAAAACATTCAGTACTTC. Its protein is CASSRSGRGAKNIQYF.

The chain recombines TRBV6-6 with TRBJ1-6; TRBD1 aligns across 7 bases. V lost 9 bases to trimming and J lost 6 bases; unmatched junction nucleotides: 5. This CDR3 has 13 residues. The V gene's germline CDR1 is MNHNY and CDR2 SVGAGI (reference sequence). CDR3 DNA sequence: TGTGCCAGTGTGGACAGGTCTAATTCACCCCTCCACTTT. Its translation is CASVDRSNSPLHF.

This rearrangement joins TRBV6-5 to TRBJ2-5; D possibly corresponds to TRBD1 (5 bases). Germline CDR1 MNHEY, CDR2 SVGAGI. V was trimmed by 5 bases and J by 5 bases, leaving 6 bases between them. The CDR3 covers 11 residues. As DNA, the CDR3 is TGTGCCAGCAGTAAGGGGGAGACCCAGTACTTC. Translating gives CASSKGETQYF.

The chain is built from TRBV4-1 and TRBJ2-5; 10 bases are shared with TRBD2. J was trimmed by 2 bases and V by 6 bases; bases with no gene match: 9. Per germline, CDR1 MGHRA and CDR2 YSYEKL. The CDR3 length is 16 residues. DNA for the CDR3: TGCGCCAGCAGGCGTATAGCGGGGGGACGTCAAGAGACCCAGTACTTC. The encoded protein is CASRRIAGGRQETQYF.

The chain employs TRBV2 and TRBJ1-1; 8 nucleotides line up with TRBD1. Germline V gene data show CDR1 as SNHLY and CDR2 as FYNNEI. The CDR3 has 14 amino acids. Trimming took 3 bases from V and 4 from J; bases not matched to a gene: 4. The CDR3 nucleotides read TGTGCCAGCAGTGAGACAGGGGTCGGCACTGAAGCTTTCTTT. This encodes CASSETGVGTEAFF.

The chain combines TRBV5-4 with TRBJ2-3; perhaps TRBD2 as D (5 bases). Deletions cut 1 base from V and 2 bases from J, with 14 bases between. The CDR3 is 16 residues long. Germline CDR1 reads SGHNT; CDR2 reads YYREEE (reference sequence). The CDR3: CASSLSGGLYTDTQYF. The CDR3 region has the DNA TGTGCCAGCAGCTTGTCCGGAGGACTGTACACAGATACGCAGTATTTT. Full variable domain (missing parts from reference TRBV5-4 and TRBJ2-3): ETGVTQSPTHLIKTRGQQVTLRCSSQSGHNTVSWYQQALGQGPQFIFQYYREEENGRGNFPPRFSGLQFPNYSSELNVNALELDDSALYLCASSLSGGLYTDTQYFGPGTRLTVL.

CDR3 nucleotide sequence: TGTGCCAGCAGCCCTAGCGGGGGATTCACAGATACGCAGTATTTT. This sequence encodes CASSPSGGFTDTQYF. The V call is TRBV5-5, the J call TRBJ2-3; TRBD2 matches 10 bases. V shed 4 bases and J 2 bases; nucleotides not matched to a gene: 4. The CDR3 is 15 amino acids. From germline, CDR1 is SGHKS and CDR2 YYEKEE (reference sequence).

The chain combines TRBV9 with TRBJ2-3; 10 nucleotides match TRBD2. CDR1 is SGDLS, CDR2 YYNGEE, per germline. With V trimmed by 4 bases and J by 4 bases, 9 bases remained unmatched. CDR3 length: 16 amino acids. CDR3 bases: TGTGCCAGCAGCCGCCAGCGGGGGGGCGTGGCAGATACGCAGTATTTT. Its translation is CASSRQRGGVADTQYF.

The CDR3 sequence: CASSFAGRVETQYF. The DNA for the CDR3 is TGCGCCAGCAGCTTCGCGGGGAGGGTGGAGACCCAGTACTTC. V usage is TRBV5-1 and J usage is TRBJ2-5, with 7 bases aligning to TRBD2. V trimming: 2 bases; J trimming: 5 bases; junction bases outside the gene matches: 6. The germline V gene encodes CDR1 SGHRS and CDR2 YFSETQ. The CDR3 is 14 amino acids.

This clone occurred a few times. V usage is TRBV6-1 and J usage is TRBJ2-6, with D possibly TRBD2 on 6 matching bases. Trimming removed 3 bases from V and 0 bases from J, with 12 bases in between. CDR1 is MNHNS, CDR2 SASEGT, per germline. The CDR3 is made up of 17 amino acids. CDR3 DNA: TGTGCCAGCAGTGATAGCGGCTACAGCTCTGGGGCCAACGTCCTGACTTTC. It is translated as CASSDSGYSSGANVLTF.

This clone has ten or more counts. The chain is built from TRBV5-1 and TRBJ2-6; tentatively, D is TRBD2 (7 bases). Germline values: CDR1 SGHRS, CDR2 YFSETQ. The CDR3 sequence is 16 residues long. The germline V and J ends were trimmed by 2 bases and 4 bases, with 13 bases remaining between them. The CDR3 coding sequence is TGCGCCAGCAGCTTAGGGGGGGCCCTCGGGGCCAACGTCCTGACTTTC. It encodes CASSLGGALGANVLTF.